This T cell receptor beta chain was documented in a study of blood T cell repertoires in COVID-19. At the level of the study: COVID-19 samples from acute and convalescent phases originated in the United States, Italy and Spain. Sources were T cells, B-cell-depleted T cells, or PBMCs; the material itself was cDNA or gDNA.

The CDR3 has 14 amino acids. Germline-derived CDR1 and CDR2 are SGHTA and FQGNSA. V lost 5 bases, J lost 10 bases, and 10 bases stayed unmatched. Authors' data handling: Amplifying reference gene primers gave estimates of nucleated cell counts. Data came from immunoSEQ multiplex PCR; TCRdb stores just in-frame clones and leaves some out. D and trimming were read from the DNA, whereas the V and J calls and clone size are those reported in that table. This table has 200,000 to 250,000 clones, about three quarters appearing once. This clone has only one observation. This TCR derives from an older woman with acute or convalescent COVID-19. The sample comprised peripheral blood. The rearrangement joins TRBV7-2 to TRBJ2-1; 8 bases are a match to TRBD1. The CDR3 DNA sequence: TGTGCCAGCAGCCCCGGACAGGGCGCGAGAGAGCAGTTCTTC. Amino acids: CASSPGQGAREQFF.